This TCR beta chain was recovered during a study of T cell repertoires in cytomegalovirus infection. MiXCR was run by TCRdb on the reads, yielding one entry per CDR3 protein. This sample has about 830,000 distinct CDR3 sequences, with approximately 30% found just once. In germline, CDR1 is SGHTA, CDR2 FQGNSA. This CDR3 region has 13 residues. Trimming removed 4 bases from V and 5 bases from J, with 9 bases in between. This clonotype was counted many times. Its antigen is currently unknown. This TCR was sampled from a human donor in good health (CMV status not recorded). Some clones in this sample may be carry-over from other donors' samples. The sequences come from cultured CD8+ T cells from PBMCs, collected from culture after CMV antigen stimulation. The V call is TRBV7-2, the J call TRBJ2-4; D unclear. CDR3 nucleotides: TGTGCCAGCAGCTCTTCGGCAGAAAACATTCAGTACTTC. Amino acids: CASSSSAENIQYF.